This TCR beta chain was sequenced during a study of T cells in Graves' hyperthyroidism and ophthalmopathy. RNA transcripts provided the source from which TCR beta CDR3 regions were amplified. HTBI primers were employed in a first-round RT-PCR of the TCR CDR3. TCRdb called the multiplex PCR reads again in MiXCR, with one record for every CDR3 protein. Of 700,000 or so distinct CDR3 sequences in the sample, around 15% were seen once. V was clipped by 10 bases and J by 6 bases; unmatched bases: 6. Germline assignment: CDR1 MNHNS and CDR2 SASEGT. The CDR3 consists of 12 residues. The sequenced sample was blood. This rearrangement joins TRBV6-1 to TRBJ2-7; TRBD1 aligns across 10 bases. The clonotype comes from a man aged 18-30 years with Graves' hyperthyroidism. As DNA, the CDR3 is TGTGCCATACGGGACAGGGGCTTCGAGCAGTACTTC. This translates into CAIRDRGFEQYF.